Shown below are 29 T cell receptor beta chains from a single sample sequenced in a study of beta chain bispecific antibodies for T cell cancers. Study results and limitations: In these mixed samples, most targeted TRBV reads derived from the leukemia cell line.

Via MiXCR, TCRdb re-called the 5' RACE reads, giving one row per CDR3 protein. The sample consists of about 17,000 distinct CDR3 sequences, approximately 2.2% of them appearing once. These TCRs' antigens remain unknown. Expansion lasted roughly three days, with either anti-CD3 antibody OKT3 or CD3/CD28 beads. Sequences were obtained from healthy donor T cells cultured with leukemia cells. The source of these receptors is a human donor in good health. Some clones in this sample may be carry-over from other donors' samples.

This clonotype appeared many times. The chain carries TRBV20-1 and TRBJ2-7, with 9 positions matching TRBD2. V lost 3 bases, J lost 2 bases, and 11 bases stayed unmatched. The CDR3 sequence is 16 residues long. The germline V gene has CDR1 DFQATT and CDR2 SNEGSKA (reference sequence). The CDR3: CSASGRGGVVTYEQYF. CDR3 DNA sequence: TGCAGTGCTAGCGGGCGGGGGGGCGTTGTCACCTACGAGCAGTACTTC.

This clonotype was counted at least ten times. This chain connects TRBV20-1 to TRBJ1-6; D unclear. The V gene's germline CDR1 is DFQATT and CDR2 SNEGSKA (reference sequence). V dropped 6 bases and J dropped 10 bases, with 10 bases sitting between them. The CDR3 totals 11 residues. The CDR3 region has the DNA TGCAGTGCCGCTCACGCCTCACCCCTCCACTTT. Translated, it gives CSAAHASPLHF.

This clonotype has ten or more counts. The CDR3: CASSFTSGGEQFF. The CDR3 region has the DNA TGTGCCAGCAGTTTCACAAGTGGAGGTGAGCAGTTCTTC. The chain is built from TRBV27 and TRBJ2-1, with D possibly being TRBD2 (5 bases). The V end lost 3 bases, the J end lost 9 bases, and 12 bases lay between the germline ends. The CDR3 consists of 13 residues. Germline CDR1 is MNHEY and CDR2 is SMNVEV (reference sequence).

This clonotype occurred many times. V and J are TRBV12-3 or TRBV12-4 and TRBJ2-2, with 10 bases aligning to TRBD1. V lost 5 bases to trimming and J lost 5 bases; unmatched junction nucleotides: 11. The length of the CDR3 is 17 residues. In DNA, the CDR3 is TGTGCCAGCAGTCCCTCCAGAGGGGGACAGGGGACCGGGGAGCTGTTTTTT. This codes for CASSPSRGGQGTGELFF.

This clonotype counts as medium-sized. The chain has TRBV9 and TRBJ2-3; 11 bases are shared with TRBD2. Trimming at V came to 4 bases and at J to 2 bases, leaving 6 bases not matched to a gene. From germline, CDR1 is SGDLS and CDR2 YYNGEE. The CDR3 has 16 residues. The CDR3 spells CASSPSGGTYTDTQYF. CDR3 bases: TGTGCCAGCAGCCCTAGCGGGGGGACTTACACAGATACGCAGTATTTT.

This clonotype was counted at least ten times. V is TRBV4-2 and J is TRBJ2-3, with D perhaps TRBD1 or TRBD2 (5 bases each). Trimming shortened V by 3 bases and J by 11 bases, and 30 bases separated the two germline ends. The CDR3 sequence is 18 residues long. CDR1 and CDR2 from the germline V gene are LGHNA and YNFKEQ. CDR3 protein: CASSHLGDAGRQVVGQYF. The CDR3 DNA reads TGTGCCAGCAGCCATCTAGGGGACGCAGGACGTCAAGTCGTTGGGCAGTATTTT.

The sample holds many counts of this clonotype. V gene TRBV20-1 combines with J gene TRBJ1-5; D unresolved. V was shortened by 3 bases and J by 0 bases, with 15 bases between the two germline ends. There are 16 residues in the CDR3. Germline V gives CDR1 DFQATT, CDR2 SNEGSKA (reference sequence). The DNA for the CDR3 is TGCAGTGCTAGCATTGGCACGCGTGATAGCAATCAGCCCCAGCATTTT. This encodes CSASIGTRDSNQPQHF.

This clonotype was counted at least ten times. The CDR3 sequence: CASSSDRVYGYTF. CDR3 bases: TGTGCCAGCTCATCGGACAGGGTCTATGGCTACACCTTC. The chain recombines TRBV27 with TRBJ1-2; TRBD1 agrees at 8 bases. The V and J ends lost 8 bases and 4 bases, in that order; junction bases with no gene match: 6. Germline V gene data show CDR1 as MNHEY and CDR2 as SMNVEV (reference sequence). The CDR3 runs 13 residues.

In its sample, this clonotype was seen many times. V is TRBV30 and J is TRBJ1-1; D gene unclear. Trimming took 3 bases from V and 6 from J, leaving 14 bases between them. Germline V gene sequence: CDR1 GTSNPN, CDR2 SVGIG (reference sequence). The CDR3 runs 13 residues. The CDR3 reads CAWSHTRRPEAFF. The DNA of the CDR3 is TGTGCCTGGAGCCACACACGGAGGCCTGAAGCTTTCTTT.

This clonotype was recorded many times. This chain uses TRBV3-1 with TRBJ1-1, with D maybe TRBD1 (5 bases). The germline V gene has CDR1 LGHDT and CDR2 YNNKEL (reference sequence). This CDR3 comprises 13 residues. The germline V and J ends were trimmed by 1 base and 5 bases, with 8 bases remaining between them. Here the CDR3 reads CASSQARGTEAFF. The DNA of the CDR3 is TGTGCCAGCAGCCAAGCGCGGGGGACTGAAGCTTTCTTT. Based on the CDR3 plus reference TRBV3-1 and TRBJ1-1, the full variable domain is DTAVSQTPKYLVTQMGNDKSIKCEQNLGHDTMYWYKQDSKKFLKIMFSYNNKELIINETVPNRFSPKSPDKAHLNLHINSLELGDSAVYFCASSQARGTEAFFGQGTRLTVV.

This clonotype was detected many times. The rearrangement uses TRBV28 and TRBJ2-5; the D is unclear. With 2 bases removed from V and 1 base from J, the gap between germline ends came to 8 bases. The CDR3 has 14 amino acids. Germline V gene lookup returns CDR1 MDHEN and CDR2 SYDVKM. This chain's CDR3 is CASSLGYSQETQYF. CDR3 DNA: TGTGCCAGCAGTTTAGGTTACAGCCAAGAGACCCAGTACTTC.

This clonotype appeared many times. The chain couples TRBV2 to TRBJ2-5, with D possibly matching TRBD1 (5 bases). V was shortened by 8 bases and J by 5 bases, with 15 bases between the two germline ends. The length of the CDR3 is 13 residues. CDR1 and CDR2 from the germline V gene are SNHLY and FYNNEI. The CDR3: CASLGALGETQYF. The CDR3 DNA reads as TGTGCCAGCCTTGGGGCCTTGGGGGAGACCCAGTACTTC.

Many counts were recorded for this clonotype. The chain recombines TRBV19 with TRBJ1-5, with D uncertain. CDR3 length: 12 amino acids. Per germline, CDR1 LNHDA and CDR2 SQIVND (reference sequence). Trimming took 7 bases from V and 9 from J, leaving 13 bases between them. The CDR3 DNA sequence: TGTGCCAGTAATCTAGGGTCTCTGCCCCAGCATTTT. Translated: CASNLGSLPQHF.

This clonotype was observed many times. DNA for the CDR3: TGTGCCAGCAGTTTTAGTGGAGTGGCAGGGGATCAGCCCCAGCATTTT. It yields the protein CASSFSGVAGDQPQHF. The gene calls are TRBV27 and TRBJ1-5, with D possibly being TRBD1 (6 bases). Between the trimmed V and J ends, which lost 3 bases and 5 bases, there was a span of 17 bases. Germline V gene data show CDR1 as MNHEY and CDR2 as SMNVEV (reference sequence). The CDR3 spans 16 residues.

This clonotype has a count of ten or more. The chain joins TRBV12-3 or TRBV12-4 to TRBJ2-1; D is possibly TRBD1 (9 bases). The CDR3 contains 17 residues. Between the trimmed V and J ends, which lost 6 bases and 4 bases, there was a span of 22 bases. CDR3 protein: CASSGGGTGGLYNEQFF. The CDR3 DNA reads TGTGCCAGCAGCGGGGGGGGTACAGGGGGCCTTTACAATGAGCAGTTCTTC.

This clonotype has at least ten counts. The CDR3 spells CASRMGDSGANVLTF. The CDR3 DNA reads as TGTGCCAGTAGGATGGGGGATTCTGGGGCCAACGTCCTGACTTTC. The V and J genes are TRBV19 and TRBJ2-6; the D gene could be TRBD1 or TRBD2 (5 bases each). CDR1 and CDR2 from the germline V gene are LNHDA and SQIVND (reference sequence). The V end lost 6 bases, the J end lost 1 base, and 10 bases lay between the germline ends. The CDR3 loop spans 15 amino acids.

This clonotype has at least ten counts. The J gene is TRBJ2-7, the V gene TRBV2; the D is unclear. Germline V lookup: CDR1 SNHLY, CDR2 FYNNEI. V lost 3 bases, J lost 2 bases, and 17 bases lay in between. The CDR3 is 16 amino acids. CDR3 sequence (DNA): TGTGCCAGCAGTGACCTTCCGAACGTCCCTGCCTACGAGCAGTACTTC. Protein: CASSDLPNVPAYEQYF.

There are many counts of this clonotype. The rearrangement joins TRBV10-3 to TRBJ2-5; 7 positions match TRBD1. Looked up from germline, CDR1 is ENHRY and CDR2 is SYGVKD. This CDR3 has 14 amino acids. Germline trimming cut 8 bases from V and 0 bases from J; bases unmatched to any gene: 6. The DNA for the CDR3 is TGTGCCATCTCTCCGGGGACAGACCAAGAGACCCAGTACTTC. It yields the protein CAISPGTDQETQYF.

This clonotype has at least ten counts. This chain joins TRBV28 and TRBJ1-1, with D unresolved. CDR1 and CDR2 from the germline V gene are MDHEN and SYDVKM. V gave up 5 bases and J gave up 8 bases, with 15 bases separating them. This CDR3 contains 13 residues. CDR3: CASSIPQKTEAFF. DNA of the CDR3: TGTGCCAGCAGTATCCCACAAAAGACGGAAGCTTTCTTT.

There are many counts of this clonotype. V is TRBV2 and J is TRBJ2-3; maybe TRBD1 (5 bases). Trimming cost V 3 bases and J 2 bases, with 15 bases left between them. CDR3 length equals 16 residues. Germline V lookup: CDR1 SNHLY, CDR2 FYNNEI. CDR3: CASSDLTESPTDTQYF. The CDR3 nucleotides read TGTGCCAGCAGTGACCTGACAGAATCCCCCACAGATACGCAGTATTTT.

This clonotype has at least ten counts. The chain carries TRBV4-1 and TRBJ1-1; D is perhaps TRBD1 (5 bases). Germline CDR1 reads MGHRA; CDR2 reads YSYEKL. V shed 2 bases and J shed 0 bases, with 10 bases lying between them. CDR3 size: 15 residues. The CDR3 sequence is CASSQYQGMNTEAFF. Written as DNA, the CDR3 is TGCGCCAGCAGCCAATATCAGGGAATGAACACTGAAGCTTTCTTT.

This clonotype was detected many times. The chain joins TRBV5-1 to TRBJ2-7; D is uncertain. The CDR3 covers 11 residues. With 5 bases removed from V and 0 bases from J, the gap between germline ends came to 3 bases. Germline V lookup: CDR1 SGHRS, CDR2 YFSETQ. The CDR3 region has the DNA TGCGCCAGCAGGGGCTCCTACGAGCAGTACTTC. It yields the protein CASRGSYEQYF.

At least ten counts were recorded for this clonotype. The V gene is TRBV15, the J gene TRBJ2-5; TRBD2 might be the D (6 bases). Germline V CDR1 and CDR2: LNHNV, YYDKDF (reference sequence). CDR3 size: 16 residues. Between the trimmed V and J ends, which lost 0 bases and 5 bases, there was a span of 16 bases. This chain's CDR3 is CATSRDRQGRGETQYF. CDR3 sequence (DNA): TGTGCCACCAGCAGAGATCGCCAGGGCCGGGGGGAGACCCAGTACTTC. Using reference TRBV15 and TRBJ2-5 for the parts outside the CDR3, the full variable domain is DAMVIQNPRYQVTQFGKPVTLSCSQTLNHNVMYWYQQKSSQAPKLLFHYYDKDFNNEADTPDNFQSRRPNTSFCFLDIRSPGLGDTAMYLCATSRDRQGRGETQYFGPGTRLLVL.

By sample fraction, this clonotype is medium-sized. The rearrangement uses TRBV2 and TRBJ2-5; 9 nucleotides align to TRBD2. The CDR3 is 16 amino acids. Looked up from germline, CDR1 is SNHLY and CDR2 is FYNNEI. V lost 6 bases and J lost 5; bases outside the gene matches: 13. The CDR3 bases are TGTGCCAGCAGGGAGGGACTAGCCTACTGGGGGGAGACCCAGTACTTC. It codes for CASREGLAYWGETQYF.

This clonotype was detected ten times or more. The rearrangement links TRBV2 to TRBJ2-7; TRBD1 matches 8 bases. CDR1 is SNHLY, CDR2 FYNNEI, per germline. The CDR3 has 17 residues. V dropped 1 base and J dropped 7; count of bases not matched to a gene: 15. CDR3 sequence reads: CASSEGWTGQGRREQYF. DNA for the CDR3: TGTGCCAGCAGTGAAGGATGGACAGGGCAAGGTCGGAGGGAGCAGTACTTC.

This clonotype was found many times. The chain joins TRBV27 to TRBJ2-5, with 7 bases that match TRBD1. Germline lookup yields CDR1 MNHEY and CDR2 SMNVEV (reference sequence). The CDR3 has 14 residues. J was trimmed by 1 base and V by 6 bases; bases with no gene match: 5. The CDR3 here is CASSPGQFQETQYF. For the CDR3, the DNA is TGTGCCAGCAGCCCGGGACAGTTCCAAGAGACCCAGTACTTC.

This clonotype was recorded at least ten times. This chain links TRBV5-1 with TRBJ2-5; 10 positions agree with TRBD1. V lost 4 bases to trimming and J lost 1 base; unmatched junction nucleotides: 4. This CDR3 comprises 15 residues. In germline, CDR1 is SGHRS, CDR2 YFSETQ. CDR3 DNA sequence: TGCGCCAGCAGCCGGACAGGGGGAACCCAAGAGACCCAGTACTTC. Amino acids: CASSRTGGTQETQYF.

Ten or more counts support this clonotype. The rearrangement uses TRBV20-1 and TRBJ1-2; no reliable D call. The germline CDR1 and CDR2 sequences are DFQATT and SNEGSKA (reference sequence). This CDR3 contains 11 residues. Here the CDR3 DNA reads TGCAGCATTACTAGTTCCTCTGGCTACACCTTC. This encodes CSITSSSGYTF.

CDR3 bases: TGTGCCAGCAGTCCGGCGACAGGGGGCCTCGGAGTCTATGGCTACACCTTC. Translated: CASSPATGGLGVYGYTF. The J gene is TRBJ1-2, the V gene TRBV2; TRBD1 matches 10 bases. J lost 4 bases, V lost 5 bases, and 13 bases had no gene match. Looked up from germline, CDR1 is SNHLY and CDR2 is FYNNEI. The CDR3 sequence is 17 residues long.